This T cell receptor (beta chain) was captured in a study of regulatory T cells in long-lasting Graves disease. Study at large: Newly diagnosed Graves' patients took antithyroid drugs under 3 months. Points from the study as a whole: Favoring TRBV28, TRBJ1-2 and TRBJ2-5 was a feature seen in persistent disease.

This clonotype was seen ten or more times. Its antigen is still unknown. The CDR3 contains 16 residues. V was shortened by 6 bases and J by 4 bases, with 21 bases between the two germline ends. Germline V CDR1 and CDR2: SGHTA, FQGTGA. Library construction for TCR beta used iRepertoire HTBI primers and Arm-PCR of CDR3 regions. TCRdb recomputed calls from the multiplex PCR reads with MiXCR, one row per CDR3 protein. This sample has over 500,000 distinct CDR3 sequences, with approximately 16% found just once. Time point here: newly diagnosed GD, antithyroid drugs for less than 3 months. Making the TCR library involved RNA that had been extracted from PBMCs. The sample was also reused in another study, on T cells in Graves' hyperthyroidism and ophthalmopathy. From that report: Uncontrolled infection, other autoimmune disease, pregnancy or lactation disqualified patients from enrolment. Blood also held most thyroid clonotypes expanded beyond 0.001.

This clonotype was sampled from a man between 18 and 29 years old with Graves disease. The material was peripheral blood mononuclear cells (PBMCs), obtained at new diagnosis, from a patient treated with antithyroid drugs. The gene calls are TRBV7-3 and TRBJ2-5; tentatively, D is TRBD2 (6 bases). CDR3 in amino acids: CASSPGGAGYGETQYF. CDR3 nucleotides: TGTGCCAGCAGTCCCGGCGGGGCAGGGTATGGAGAGACCCAGTACTTC.